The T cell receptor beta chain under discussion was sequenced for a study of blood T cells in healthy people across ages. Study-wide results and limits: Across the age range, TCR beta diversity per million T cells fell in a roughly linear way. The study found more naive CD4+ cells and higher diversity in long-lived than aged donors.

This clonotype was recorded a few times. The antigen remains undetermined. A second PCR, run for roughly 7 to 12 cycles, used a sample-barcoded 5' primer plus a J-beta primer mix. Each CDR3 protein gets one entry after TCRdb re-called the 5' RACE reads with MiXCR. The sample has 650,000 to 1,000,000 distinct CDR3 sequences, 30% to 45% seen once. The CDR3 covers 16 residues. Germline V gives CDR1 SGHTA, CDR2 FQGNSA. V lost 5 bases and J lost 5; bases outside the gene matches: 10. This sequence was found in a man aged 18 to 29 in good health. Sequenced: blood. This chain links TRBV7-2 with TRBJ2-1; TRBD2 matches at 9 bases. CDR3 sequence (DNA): TGTGCCAGCAGCCTCGTAAGCGGGGGGTACGACAATGAGCAGTTCTTC. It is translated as CASSLVSGGYDNEQFF. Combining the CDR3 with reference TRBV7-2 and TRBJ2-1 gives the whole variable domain GAGVSQSPSNKVTEKGKDVELRCDPISGHTALYWYRQSLGQGLEFLIYFQGNSAPDKSGLPSDRFSAERTGGSVSTLTIQRTQQEDSAVYLCASSLVSGGYDNEQFFGPGTRLTVL.